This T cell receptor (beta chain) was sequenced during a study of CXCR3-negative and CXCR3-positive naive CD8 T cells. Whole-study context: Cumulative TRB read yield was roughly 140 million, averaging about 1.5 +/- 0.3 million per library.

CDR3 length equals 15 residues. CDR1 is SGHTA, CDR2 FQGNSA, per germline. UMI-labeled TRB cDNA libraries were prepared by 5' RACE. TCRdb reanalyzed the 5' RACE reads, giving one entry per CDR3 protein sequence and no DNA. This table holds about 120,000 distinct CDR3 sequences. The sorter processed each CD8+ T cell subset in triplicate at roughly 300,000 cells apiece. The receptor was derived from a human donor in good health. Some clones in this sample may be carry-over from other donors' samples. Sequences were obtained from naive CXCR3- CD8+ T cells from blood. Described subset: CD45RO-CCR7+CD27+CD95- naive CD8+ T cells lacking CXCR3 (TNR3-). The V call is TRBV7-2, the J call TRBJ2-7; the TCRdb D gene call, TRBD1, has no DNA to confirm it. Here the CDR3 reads CASSLGGGAPYEQYF. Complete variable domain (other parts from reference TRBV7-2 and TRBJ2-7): GAGVSQSPSNKVTEKGKDVELRCDPISGHTALYWYRQSLGQGLEFLIYFQGNSAPDKSGLPSDRFSAERTGGSVSTLTIQRTQQEDSAVYLCASSLGGGAPYEQYFGPGTRLTVT.